Described below is a single TCR beta chain sequence and its context. This CDR3 fails to terminate in the conserved phenylalanine or tryptophan, so it likely reflects a read error. From 450 to 550 ng total RNA, TCR beta cDNA was generated with a primer in the constant region. Libraries of TCR beta came from three nested multiplex PCR rounds with slightly modified ARM-PCR. Rounds one and two of PCR, each of 10 cycles, were primed with TRBV1-TRBV30 forward primers and a C-beta reverse primer. TCRdb ran MiXCR on the multiplex PCR reads and lists one entry per CDR3 protein. The data show 100,000 or so distinct CDR3 sequences, about 67% seen once. Trimming removed 0 bases from V and 4 bases from J, with 13 bases in between. Germline CDR1 reads LGHNA; CDR2 reads YNFKEQ. The CDR3 contains 16 residues. The data belong to a study of tumor-infiltrating lymphocytes in primary liver carcinoma. From roughly 21-30 mg of unsorted bulk tissue, DNA and RNA were co-extracted together.

The TCR originated in a woman aged 60-75 years with primary liver carcinoma and hepatitis B virus infection. Sequenced material: liver tumor tissue from sampling region 2. Noted subset: tumor region T2, inferior pole. This chain joins TRBV4-2 and TRBJ2-1, with TRBD2 as a possible D gene (7 bases). CDR3: CASSQEDSGVYNEQFI. The CDR3 nucleotides read TGTGCCAGCAGCCAAGAGGACAGCGGGGTTTACAATGAGCAGTTCATC.